The 2 T cell receptor beta chains below were found in one sample sequenced in a study of OX40 agonist ivuxolimab in advanced cancers. Using immunoSEQ multiplex PCR, the repertoire was profiled, and TCRdb retains in-frame clones only, with some absent. The data show 60,000 to 65,000 clones, over 80% seen once. Sample: CD4+ or CD8+ T cells sorted from blood, taken in a trial of the OX40 agonist ivuxolimab. The receptor source for this set is an adult with an advanced solid tumor such as melanoma, head and neck, liver or kidney cancer.

This chain connects TRBV12-5 to TRBJ1-2; D remains unclear. Germline CDR1 reads LGHNT; CDR2 reads FRNRAP. V lost 3 bases and J 9 bases, leaving 8 bases between the germline ends. The CDR3 covers 11 residues. Written as DNA, the CDR3 is TGTGCTAGTGGTTTCCCCTTTTGCTACACCTTC. Translation: CASGFPFCYTF.

The chain couples TRBV28 to TRBJ2-5, with 8 bases identical to TRBD1. The V and J ends lost 4 bases and 5 bases, in that order; junction bases with no gene match: 12. Germline CDR1 is MDHEN and CDR2 is SYDVKM. The length of the CDR3 is 16 residues. The CDR3 reads CASSWDQGALNETQYF. The CDR3 DNA follows: TGTGCCAGCAGTTGGGACCAGGGGGCGCTGAATGAGACCCAGTACTTC.